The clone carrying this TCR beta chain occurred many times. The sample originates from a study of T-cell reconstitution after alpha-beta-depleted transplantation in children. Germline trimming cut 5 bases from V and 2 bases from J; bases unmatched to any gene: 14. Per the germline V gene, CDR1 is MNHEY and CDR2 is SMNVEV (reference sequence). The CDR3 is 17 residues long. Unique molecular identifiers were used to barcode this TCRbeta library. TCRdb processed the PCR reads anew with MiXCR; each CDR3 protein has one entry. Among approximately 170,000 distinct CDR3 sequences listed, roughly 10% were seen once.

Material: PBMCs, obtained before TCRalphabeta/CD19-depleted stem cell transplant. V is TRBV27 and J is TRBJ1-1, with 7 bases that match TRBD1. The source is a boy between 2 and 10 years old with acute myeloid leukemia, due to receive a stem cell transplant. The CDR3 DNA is TGTGCCAGCAGTCCCGTGGGACAGCCGATATTAAACACTGAAGCTTTCTTT. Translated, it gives CASSPVGQPILNTEAFF.